These T cell receptor beta chains were read from a single sample in a study of stem cell transplantation in POMP-related autoinflammatory disease. The method was immunoSEQ multiplex PCR; TCRdb's version includes in-frame clones alone and lacks a portion of them. This sample carries more than 25,000 clones, around 88% of them seen once, and the ten largest clones take approximately 0.71%. This specimen consisted of CD4+ T cells from PBMCs, obtained before stem cell transplantation. The source of these receptors is a human donor with POMP-related autoinflammation and immune dysregulation (PRAID). Both conserved end residues are part of each CDR3. A D gene is named only where the DNA matches it firmly. Some rows have no size entry. The others give once, few or many, or a class for an expanded clone.

size: .; length: 13; D: .; J: TRBJ2-2; V: TRBV5-5; CDR3: CASSFGNTGELFF; DNA: TGTGCCAGCAGCTTCGGGAACACCGGGGAGCTGTTTTTT
size: .; length: 14; D: TRBD1; J: TRBJ2-7; V: TRBV11-2; CDR3: CASSFPGQALKQYF; DNA: TGTGCCAGCAGCTTCCCGGGACAGGCGCTTAAGCAGTACTTC
size: .; length: 19; D: TRBD1; J: TRBJ1-3; V: TRBV10-3; CDR3: CAISEPGQGGVVVRNTIYF; DNA: TGTGCCATCAGCGAACCGGGACAGGGGGGGGTCGTCGTTAGAAACACCATATATTTT
size: .; length: 16; D: .; J: TRBJ2-2; V: TRBV12-2; CDR3: CASRLGGGGFAGELFF; DNA: TGTGCAAGTCGCTTAGGTGGAGGGGGCTTCGCCGGGGAGCTGTTTTTT
size: once; length: 16; D: TRBD1; J: TRBJ2-2; V: TRBV5-4; CDR3: CASSLNRGQNTGELFF; DNA: TGTGCCAGCAGCCTTAACAGGGGGCAAAACACCGGGGAGCTGTTTTTT
size: few; length: 11; D: TRBD2; J: TRBJ2-1; V: TRBV28; CDR3: CASLAAGEQFF; DNA: TGTGCCAGCCTAGCGGCAGGTGAGCAGTTCTTC
size: few; length: 11; D: .; J: TRBJ2-7; V: TRBV27; CDR3: CASSLGYEQYF; DNA: TGTGCCAGCAGCCTGGGGTACGAGCAGTACTTC
size: .; length: 12; D: .; J: TRBJ2-7; V: TRBV11-2; CDR3: CASSPNTYEQYF; DNA: TGTGCCAGCAGCCCTAACACCTACGAGCAGTACTTC
size: .; length: 15; D: .; J: TRBJ2-1; V: TRBV28; CDR3: CASSLFRARRNEQFF; DNA: TGTGCCAGCAGTTTATTTAGGGCTAGACGCAATGAGCAGTTCTTC
size: .; length: 12; D: .; J: TRBJ1-1; V: TRBV21-1; CDR3: CASSARGEGAFF; DNA: TGTGCCAGCAGCGCCCGAGGGGAAGGGGCTTTCTTT
size: .; length: 13; D: .; J: TRBJ1-1; V: TRBV5-1; CDR3: CASRAMGNTEAFF; DNA: TGCGCCAGCAGGGCGATGGGGAACACTGAAGCTTTCTTT
size: few; length: 14; D: .; J: TRBJ1-5; V: TRBV18; CDR3: CASSPRDTDQPQHF; DNA: TGTGCCAGCTCACCGAGGGACACCGATCAGCCCCAGCATTTT
size: .; length: 15; D: TRBD1; J: TRBJ1-6; V: TRBV5-6; CDR3: CASSFVDRDNSPLHF; DNA: TGTGCCAGCAGCTTTGTAGACAGGGATAATTCACCCCTCCACTTT
size: .; length: 18; D: TRBD1; J: TRBJ1-5; V: TRBV6-7; CDR3: CASSGTGAVSYSNQPQHF; DNA: TGTGCCAGCAGTGGGACAGGCGCCGTCAGTTATAGCAATCAGCCCCAGCATTTT
size: .; length: 11; D: .; J: TRBJ1-4; V: TRBV20-1; CDR3: CSAFGGEKLFF; DNA: TGCAGTGCTTTCGGGGGGGAAAAACTGTTTTTT
size: .; length: 16; D: TRBD1; J: TRBJ1-1; V: TRBV6-1; CDR3: CASSDHRGPMSSEAFF; DNA: TGTGCCAGCAGTGACCACAGGGGGCCAATGAGCTCTGAAGCTTTCTTT
size: .; length: 12; D: .; J: TRBJ1-2; V: TRBV2; CDR3: CASSDPNYGYTF; DNA: TGTGCCAGCAGTGATCCTAACTATGGCTACACCTTC
size: .; length: 16; D: .; J: TRBJ2-1; V: TRBV5-1; CDR3: CASSSRGRALYNEQFF; DNA: TGCGCCAGCAGCTCCCGGGGGCGCGCTCTGTACAATGAGCAGTTCTTC
size: .; length: 14; D: .; J: TRBJ2-7; V: TRBV6-5; CDR3: CASTTPSPPYEQYF; DNA: TGTGCCAGCACCACCCCGTCTCCCCCCTACGAGCAGTACTTC
size: .; length: 14; D: TRBD1; J: TRBJ2-1; V: TRBV6-1; CDR3: CAMTGTGVHNEQFF; DNA: TGTGCCATGACTGGGACAGGAGTCCACAATGAGCAGTTCTTC
size: .; length: 13; D: .; J: TRBJ1-6; V: TRBV4-1; CDR3: CASSQIGNSPLHF; DNA: TGCGCCAGCAGCCAAATTGGAAATTCACCCCTCCACTTT
size: .; length: 14; D: .; J: TRBJ1-2; V: TRBV6-5; CDR3: CASSYSGDPYGYTF; DNA: TGTGCCAGCAGTTACTCGGGCGACCCCTATGGCTACACCTTC
size: .; length: 12; D: .; J: TRBJ2-7; V: TRBV5-1; CDR3: CASSLDVYEQYF; DNA: TGCGCCAGCAGCTTGGATGTCTACGAGCAGTACTTC
size: .; length: 15; D: TRBD1; J: TRBJ1-2; V: TRBV6-1; CDR3: CASSVTGGGPYGYTF; DNA: TGTGCCAGCAGCGTAACAGGGGGCGGCCCCTATGGCTACACCTTC
size: .; length: 13; D: .; J: TRBJ1-1; V: TRBV6-1; CDR3: CAIVWRGNTEAFF; DNA: TGTGCCATTGTCTGGAGGGGGAACACTGAAGCTTTCTTT
size: .; length: 13; D: .; J: TRBJ1-4; V: TRBV4-2; CDR3: CASSFGRNEKLFF; DNA: TGTGCCAGCAGCTTCGGACGGAATGAAAAACTGTTTTTT
size: .; length: 12; D: .; J: TRBJ1-2; V: TRBV6-5; CDR3: CASSYDLYGYTF; DNA: TGTGCCAGCAGTTACGATCTGTATGGCTACACCTTC
size: .; length: 15; D: .; J: TRBJ1-2; V: TRBV10-3; CDR3: CAISASLVPMEGYTF; DNA: TGTGCCATCAGTGCCTCCCTCGTCCCTATGGAGGGCTACACCTTC
size: .; length: 17; D: .; J: TRBJ2-1; V: TRBV7-9; CDR3: CASSLEVRGSWYNEQFF; DNA: TGTGCCAGCAGCTTAGAGGTCAGAGGGTCTTGGTACAATGAGCAGTTCTTC
size: .; length: 14; D: .; J: TRBJ2-3; V: TRBV7-9; CDR3: CASSSSSVADTQYF; DNA: TGTGCCAGCAGCTCCTCCTCAGTGGCAGATACGCAGTATTTT
size: .; length: 16; D: TRBD1; J: TRBJ2-2; V: TRBV18; CDR3: CASSPGQGMNTGELFF; DNA: TGTGCCAGCTCACCCGGACAGGGGATGAACACCGGGGAGCTGTTTTTT
size: .; length: 16; D: .; J: TRBJ2-7; V: TRBV14; CDR3: CASSQWVGTASNEQYF; DNA: TGTGCCAGCAGCCAATGGGTGGGGACGGCCTCTAACGAGCAGTACTTC
size: .; length: 15; D: TRBD2; J: TRBJ2-3; V: TRBV5-4; CDR3: CASSLRTSGEDTQYF; DNA: TGTGCCAGCAGCTTGAGGACTAGCGGGGAGGATACGCAGTATTTT
size: .; length: 14; D: .; J: TRBJ1-2; V: TRBV7-9; CDR3: CASSLQRGRGGYTF; DNA: TGTGCCAGCAGCTTACAGAGGGGAAGGGGTGGCTACACCTTC
size: .; length: 15; D: .; J: TRBJ1-2; V: TRBV4-2; CDR3: CASSQEPGRARGYTF; DNA: TGTGCCAGCAGCCAAGAGCCAGGGCGAGCAAGGGGCTACACCTTC
size: once; length: 15; D: .; J: TRBJ2-3; V: TRBV7-2; CDR3: CASSLGGVGTDTQYF; DNA: TGTGCCAGCAGCTTAGGGGGTGTTGGCACAGATACGCAGTATTTT
size: .; length: 15; D: .; J: TRBJ1-1; V: TRBV11-1; CDR3: CATSRGNRASTEAFF; DNA: TGTGCCACTTCCCGAGGCAACAGGGCAAGCACTGAAGCTTTCTTT
size: .; length: 14; D: .; J: TRBJ2-3; V: TRBV5-1; CDR3: CASSLGVSTDTQYF; DNA: TGCGCCAGCAGCTTGGGGGTTAGCACAGATACGCAGTATTTT
size: .; length: 13; D: .; J: TRBJ2-3; V: TRBV6-6; CDR3: CASKWRATDTQYF; DNA: TGTGCCAGCAAGTGGCGGGCCACAGATACGCAGTATTTT
size: .; length: 14; D: .; J: TRBJ1-1; V: TRBV11-1; CDR3: CASSPETLHTEAFF; DNA: TGTGCCAGCAGCCCAGAGACGCTTCACACTGAAGCTTTCTTT
size: .; length: 12; D: .; J: TRBJ1-4; V: TRBV14; CDR3: CASSLTNEKLFF; DNA: TGTGCCAGCAGCCTGACTAATGAAAAACTGTTTTTT